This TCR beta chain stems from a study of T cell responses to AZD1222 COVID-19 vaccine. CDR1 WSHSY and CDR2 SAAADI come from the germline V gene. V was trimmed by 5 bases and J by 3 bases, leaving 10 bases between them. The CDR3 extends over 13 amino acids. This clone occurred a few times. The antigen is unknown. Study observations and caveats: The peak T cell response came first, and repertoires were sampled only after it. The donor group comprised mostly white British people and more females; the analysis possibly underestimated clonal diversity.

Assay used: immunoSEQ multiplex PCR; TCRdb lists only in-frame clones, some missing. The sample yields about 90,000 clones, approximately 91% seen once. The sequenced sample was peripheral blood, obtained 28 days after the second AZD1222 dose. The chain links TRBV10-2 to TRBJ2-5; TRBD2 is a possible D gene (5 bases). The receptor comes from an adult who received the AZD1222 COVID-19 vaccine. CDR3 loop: CASSWRRKETQYF. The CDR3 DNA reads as TGCGCCAGCAGTTGGAGGAGGAAAGAGACCCAGTACTTC.